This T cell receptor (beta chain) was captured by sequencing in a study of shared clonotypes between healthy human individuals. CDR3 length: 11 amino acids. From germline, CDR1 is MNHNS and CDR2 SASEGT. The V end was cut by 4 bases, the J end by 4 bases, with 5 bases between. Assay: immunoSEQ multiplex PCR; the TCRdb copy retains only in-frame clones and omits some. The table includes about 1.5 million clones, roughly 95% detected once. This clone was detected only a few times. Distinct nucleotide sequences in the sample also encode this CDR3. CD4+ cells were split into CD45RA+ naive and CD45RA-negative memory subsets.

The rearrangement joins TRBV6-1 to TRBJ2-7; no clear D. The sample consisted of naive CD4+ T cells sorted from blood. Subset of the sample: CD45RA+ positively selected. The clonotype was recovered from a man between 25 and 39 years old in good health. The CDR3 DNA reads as TGTGCCAGCAGTGTGGGTTACGAGCAGTACTTC. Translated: CASSVGYEQYF.